The present T cell receptor beta chain was sequenced within a study of glioma-infiltrating T cells. TCR alpha and beta CDR3 regions were amplified from RNA using iRepertoire nested multiplex PCR. TCRdb redid the calling of the multiplex PCR reads with MiXCR, one entry per CDR3 protein. The profile shows about 130,000 distinct CDR3 sequences, around a quarter of them singletons. Germline lookup yields CDR1 DFQATT and CDR2 SNEGSKA (reference sequence). Between the trimmed V and J ends, which lost 8 bases and 1 base, there was a span of 16 bases. This CDR3 spans 14 amino acids. The source material was glioma tissue, nonneoplastic brain tissue, or PBMCs (not recorded which). The clonotype was recovered from a human donor with low-grade glioma or glioblastoma, undergoing nonglioma brain surgery, or in good health (not recorded which). J is TRBJ2-3 and V is TRBV20-1; D perhaps matches TRBD1 (6 bases). The CDR3 is CSLARDTGTDTQYF. CDR3 coding DNA: TGCAGTCTAGCTAGGGACACTGGCACAGATACGCAGTATTTT.